This T cell receptor beta chain came from a study of T-cell memory formation after mild COVID-19. Study background: The two donors had largely donor-specific TCR clusters. Points from the study as a whole: Second-wave clones peaking on day 37 lacked confirmed SARS-CoV-2 specificity. Contracting CD8+ clones were enriched in EMRA, CD4+ mainly in CM and EM.

TCRdb reprocessed the 5' RACE reads with MiXCR, giving one entry per CDR3 protein. The sample records hundreds of thousands of distinct CDR3 sequences, around 13% being singletons. V was pared by 4 bases and J by 7 bases, with 14 bases between. CDR3 length equals 12 residues. CDR1 is SQVTM, CDR2 ANQGSEA, per germline. To note about this clonotype: Its antigen remains unknown.

Sequencing was carried out using PBMCs or a T cell subset sorted from them (not recorded which). The receptor's source is a young man who had mild COVID-19 (a few samples of this study predate the infection). Cell type and time point are not known. The chain uses TRBV29-1 and TRBJ2-7, with D hard to call. This CDR3 is CSVVTDLGEQYF. For the CDR3, the DNA is TGCAGCGTTGTGACTGACTTGGGGGAGCAGTACTTC.